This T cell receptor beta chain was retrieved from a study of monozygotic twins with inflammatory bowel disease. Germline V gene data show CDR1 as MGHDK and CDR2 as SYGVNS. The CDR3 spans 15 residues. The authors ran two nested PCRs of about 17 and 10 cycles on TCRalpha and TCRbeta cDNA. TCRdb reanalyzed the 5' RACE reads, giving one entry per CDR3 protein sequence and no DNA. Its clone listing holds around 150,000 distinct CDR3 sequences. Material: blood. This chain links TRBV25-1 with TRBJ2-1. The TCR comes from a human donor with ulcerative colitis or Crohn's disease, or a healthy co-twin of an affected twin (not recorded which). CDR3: CASSEDLADYNEQFF.